These T cell receptor beta chains were read from a single sample in a study of shared clonotypes between healthy human individuals. Repertoires were generated with immunoSEQ multiplex PCR, while TCRdb's copy carries only in-frame clones and drops some. The data contain 2.5 million or so clones, more than 90% of them singletons. The sequenced material came from naive CD4+ T cells sorted from blood. These receptors were collected from a man aged 18 to 29 in good health. The CDR3 runs from the conserved cysteine through the conserved F or W. Fields, in order: clone size, D gene, J gene, V gene, CDR3 protein, CDR3 DNA. The D gene is left open where the match is weak. Rows may omit the clone size; those that give it use once, few, many or a size class.

. | . | TRBJ2-5 | TRBV5-6 | CASSLVAAQETQYF | TGTGCCAGCAGCCTAGTAGCGGCCCAAGAGACCCAGTACTTC
. | . | TRBJ1-1 | TRBV10-3 | CAIGSGNTEAFF | TGTGCCATCGGTTCAGGGAACACTGAAGCTTTCTTT
. | TRBD2 | TRBJ2-7 | TRBV5-1 | CASSPVPTGPSGGTYEQYF | TGCGCCAGCAGCCCCGTCCCGACAGGGCCTAGCGGGGGAACCTACGAGCAGTACTTC
. | TRBD1 | TRBJ1-3 | TRBV9 | CASSGGQGYGNTIYF | TGTGCCAGCAGCGGAGGACAGGGCTATGGAAACACCATATATTTT
few | . | TRBJ1-1 | TRBV10-3 | CAISGTANTEAFF | TGTGCCATCAGTGGGACTGCGAACACTGAAGCTTTCTTT
once | . | TRBJ2-7 | TRBV5-4 | CASSLGDTYEQYF | TGTGCCAGCAGCTTGGGGGATACCTACGAGCAGTACTTC
. | . | TRBJ1-6 | TRBV27 | CASSFRGGHTLHF | TGTGCCAGCAGTTTCCGGGGAGGGCACACCCTCCACTTT
once | . | TRBJ2-5 | TRBV30 | CAWSVPPLAQETQYF | TGTGCCTGGAGTGTACCCCCACTAGCCCAAGAGACCCAGTACTTC
once | . | TRBJ2-3 | TRBV13 | CASSYPGRDKVDTQYF | TGTGCCAGCAGCTACCCGGGGCGGGATAAAGTAGATACGCAGTATTTT
. | . | TRBJ2-5 | TRBV30 | CAWSSQGGAETQYF | TGTGCCTGGAGTTCTCAGGGGGGCGCGGAGACCCAGTACTTC
few | . | TRBJ1-4 | TRBV2 | CASRQANEKLFF | TGTGCCAGCAGACAAGCTAATGAAAAACTGTTTTTT
. | . | TRBJ1-2 | TRBV6-6 | CASRSREYGGYTF | TGTGCCAGCAGAAGCAGGGAGTACGGTGGCTACACCTTC
. | . | TRBJ1-6 | TRBV27 | CASSPEFNSPLHF | TGTGCCAGCAGCCCCGAGTTTAATTCACCCCTCCACTTT
. | TRBD2 | TRBJ2-5 | TRBV6-5 | CASSYSTGGLETQYF | TGTGCCAGCAGTTACTCAACGGGGGGGCTTGAGACCCAGTACTTC
. | TRBD2 | TRBJ2-1 | TRBV7-2 | CASSPPGLGNNEQFF | TGTGCCAGCAGCCCCCCGGGACTAGGGAACAATGAGCAGTTCTTC
. | . | TRBJ2-7 | TRBV23-1 | CASSGGDSYEQYF | TGCGCCAGCTCAGGGGGGGACTCCTACGAGCAGTACTTC
. | . | TRBJ2-3 | TRBV2 | CASSVVLPTGGRVDTQYF | TGTGCCAGCAGTGTAGTCCTCCCAACTGGGGGTAGGGTGGATACGCAGTATTTT
. | TRBD2 | TRBJ2-7 | TRBV18 | CASSPGLAGALNYYEQYF | TGTGCCAGCTCACCCGGACTAGCGGGAGCATTAAATTACTACGAGCAGTACTTC
. | TRBD2 | TRBJ2-3 | TRBV5-6 | CAFGLAGTDTQYF | TGTGCCTTCGGACTAGCGGGGACAGATACGCAGTATTTT
. | . | TRBJ2-7 | TRBV28 | CASSLPGSSYEQYF | TGTGCCAGCAGTTTACCGGGCAGCTCCTACGAGCAGTACTTC
. | TRBD1 | TRBJ2-7 | TRBV5-5 | CASSKDRGLTYEQYF | TGTGCCAGCAGTAAAGACAGGGGTTTGACCTACGAGCAGTACTTC
. | . | TRBJ2-5 | TRBV14 | CASSPMGRETQYF | TGTGCCAGCAGCCCAATGGGACGAGAGACCCAGTACTTC
few | . | TRBJ2-7 | TRBV5-1 | CASSLAQVASYEQYF | TGCGCCAGCAGCTTGGCCCAGGTTGCATCCTACGAGCAGTACTTC
. | . | TRBJ2-1 | TRBV30 | CAWSLPPNEQFF | TGTGCCTGGAGTCTCCCTCCCAATGAGCAGTTCTTC
. | TRBD2 | TRBJ2-7 | TRBV6-5 | CASSFSGRASYEQYF | TGTGCCAGCAGCTTCAGCGGGAGGGCCTCCTACGAGCAGTACTTC
. | . | TRBJ2-5 | TRBV19 | CASTHTGNQETQYF | TGTGCCAGTACTCATACCGGGAACCAAGAGACCCAGTACTTC
. | . | TRBJ2-6 | TRBV27 | CASSQGTRVSGANVLTF | TGTGCCAGCAGTCAGGGGACAAGGGTCTCTGGGGCCAACGTCCTGACTTTC
. | . | TRBJ1-1 | TRBV27 | CASSERGRNTEAFF | TGTGCCAGCAGTGAGAGGGGGAGGAACACTGAAGCTTTCTTT
. | . | TRBJ2-5 | TRBV11-3 | CASNKVRKTQYF | TGTGCCAGCAATAAGGTTCGAAAGACCCAGTACTTC
. | . | TRBJ2-3 | TRBV2 | CASSWGRSTDTQYF | TGTGCCAGCAGTTGGGGTCGTAGCACAGATACGCAGTATTTT
. | TRBD1 | TRBJ2-7 | TRBV10-3 | CAIRGQGLGTYEQYF | TGTGCCATCAGGGGACAGGGCTTAGGAACCTACGAGCAGTACTTC
. | . | TRBJ1-6 | TRBV28 | CASSYSYNSPLHF | TGTGCCAGCAGTTACTCTTATAATTCACCCCTCCACTTT
. | . | TRBJ1-2 | TRBV9 | CASSVKSTDNYGYTF | TGTGCCAGCAGCGTAAAAAGTACCGATAACTATGGCTACACCTTC
. | TRBD2 | TRBJ2-5 | TRBV7-9 | CASSTGTSEETQYF | TGTGCCAGCAGCACCGGGACTAGCGAAGAGACCCAGTACTTC
. | . | TRBJ2-1 | TRBV18 | CASSPPGYNEQFF | TGTGCCAGCTCACCACCAGGCTACAATGAGCAGTTCTTC
. | TRBD2 | TRBJ2-4 | TRBV5-4 | CASSIPGLGPYF | TGTGCCAGCAGCATTCCGGGACTAGGACCGTACTTC
. | . | TRBJ2-7 | TRBV18 | CASSVTSYEQYF | TGTGCCAGCTCGGTGACAAGCTACGAGCAGTACTTC
. | . | TRBJ1-3 | TRBV7-9 | CASSLVVAASGNTIYF | TGTGCCAGCAGCTTAGTTGTGGCAGCATCTGGAAACACCATATATTTT
. | . | TRBJ1-5 | TRBV4-1 | CASSQDLTGWGFTSNQPQHF | TGCGCCAGCAGCCAAGATCTTACAGGGTGGGGGTTTACTAGCAATCAGCCCCAGCATTTT
. | TRBD2 | TRBJ2-5 | TRBV18 | CASSPRTSGGVQETQYF | TGTGCCAGCTCACCGCGGACTAGCGGGGGTGTCCAAGAGACCCAGTACTTC
. | . | TRBJ2-1 | TRBV4-3 | CASSRSRSSYNEQFF | TGCGCCAGCAGCCGTAGCCGGAGCTCCTACAATGAGCAGTTCTTC
. | . | TRBJ2-2 | TRBV7-8 | CASSLALGRGELFF | TGTGCCAGCAGCTTAGCCCTAGGGCGGGGTGAGCTGTTTTTT
. | TRBD1 | TRBJ1-2 | TRBV28 | CASSPGQGYGYTF | TGTGCCAGCAGTCCCGGACAGGGATATGGCTACACCTTC
. | TRBD1 | TRBJ2-3 | TRBV7-2 | CASSLAGTGTTDTQYF | TGTGCCAGCAGCTTGGCCGGGACAGGCACCACAGATACGCAGTATTTT
. | . | TRBJ1-1 | TRBV25-1 | CASRNTGRTFF | TGTGCCAGCAGAAACACAGGGCGAACTTTCTTT
. | . | TRBJ1-5 | TRBV27 | CASSLVSQGGNQPQHF | TGTGCCAGCAGTTTAGTCTCCCAGGGCGGCAATCAGCCCCAGCATTTT
. | . | TRBJ2-6 | TRBV6-1 | CASSVNSGAAGANVLTF | TGTGCCAGCAGTGTTAACAGTGGAGCCGCTGGGGCCAACGTCCTGACTTTC